The 13 T cell receptor beta chains below were found in one sample sequenced in a study of T cell repertoires in urothelial bladder cancer. Profiling relied on immunoSEQ multiplex PCR, and the TCRdb table lists in-frame clones only, not all of them. The table includes fewer than 10,000 clones, about 61% detected once. Specimen: tumor-infiltrating cells from bladder cancer. Receptors were obtained from a human donor with urothelial carcinoma.

This clone qualifies as medium-sized. The chain joins TRBV5-1 to TRBJ1-1; the match to TRBD1 covers 9 bases. The CDR3 runs to 13 residues. The germline V gene has CDR1 SGHRS and CDR2 YFSETQ. Trimming cost V 4 bases and J 7 bases; bases outside gene matches: 5. The CDR3 DNA reads TGCGCCAGCAGCAAGGGACAGGGTGATGAAGCTTTCTTT. This encodes CASSKGQGDEAFF.

This clone showed up just a few times. J is TRBJ1-2 and V is TRBV14; D is possibly TRBD1 (6 bases). V dropped 4 bases and J dropped 2 bases, with 14 bases sitting between them. Germline CDR1 is SGHDN and CDR2 is FVKESK. The CDR3 length is 15 residues. The CDR3 region is CASSPQGTLNYGYTF. CDR3 coding DNA: TGTGCCAGCAGCCCGCAGGGGACCCTAAACTATGGCTACACCTTC. The whole variable domain, remainder taken from reference TRBV14 and TRBJ1-2, is EAGVTQFPSHSVIEKGQTVTLRCDPISGHDNLYWYRRVMGKEIKFLLHFVKESKQDESGMPNNRFLAERTGGTYSTLKVQPAELEDSGVYFCASSPQGTLNYGYTFGSGTRLTVV.

Worth noting for this clone: Just one base apart from a much larger clone, this may be a read error. The CDR3 DNA sequence: TGTGCCAGCAGCCCCCGGGGCAGGGTTTTGATCGGAGGCTATGGCTACACCTTC. Its protein product is CASSPRGRVLIGGYGYTF. The rearrangement joins TRBV9 to TRBJ1-2, with D tentatively TRBD1 (5 bases). Germline loops: CDR1 SGDLS, CDR2 YYNGEE. The CDR3 spans 18 residues. Between the trimmed V and J ends, which lost 4 bases and 4 bases, there was a span of 26 bases.

The J gene is TRBJ2-6, the V gene TRBV5-6, with D maybe TRBD2 (6 bases). Germline CDR1 is SGHDT and CDR2 is YYEEEE. The CDR3 has 16 amino acids. V was cut by 4 bases and J by 0 bases, with 11 bases left in between. CDR3 region: CASSPGESSGANVLTF. The DNA for the CDR3 is TGTGCCAGCAGCCCGGGGGAGAGCTCTGGGGCCAACGTCCTGACTTTC.

The V gene is TRBV5-8, the J gene TRBJ1-1; tentative D call: TRBD1 (6 bases). CDR3 length equals 14 residues. Germline CDR1 SGHTS, CDR2 YDEGEE. V was clipped by 4 bases and J by 1 base, with 11 bases between them. CDR3 coding DNA: TGTGCCAGCAGCCGGACAGCATGGAACACTGAAGCTTTCTTT. Translated: CASSRTAWNTEAFF.

Turning to this clone: Germline is not matched at one junction end, which may reflect a read error. The V call is TRBV10-3, the J call TRBJ2-7; 7 nucleotides match TRBD1. Germline-derived CDR1 and CDR2 are ENHRY and SYGVKD. This CDR3 spans 14 amino acids. Here the CDR3 DNA reads TGTGCCACCAAACCGGGACAGCATGACTACAAGCAGTACTTC. Translating it yields CATKPGQHDYKQYF.

The chain employs TRBV7-2 and TRBJ1-1; D unresolved. V was pared by 1 base and J by 5 bases, with 5 bases between. This CDR3 comprises 12 residues. The germline CDR1 and CDR2 sequences are SGHTA and FQGNSA. CDR3 in amino acids: CASSLVWTEAFF. CDR3 in DNA: TGTGCCAGCAGCTTAGTTTGGACTGAAGCTTTCTTT.

On this clone: A read error may produce the germline difference seen at one junction end. Written as DNA, the CDR3 is TGCGCCAGCAGCCAAGAAGGGGAATACAGTCAAGCGAACACTGAAGCTTTCTTT. Its protein product is CASSQEGEYSQANTEAFF. This rearrangement joins TRBV5-5 to TRBJ1-1, with D tentatively TRBD1 (5 bases). CDR3 length equals 18 residues. Germline V gene lookup returns CDR1 SGHKS and CDR2 YYEKEE (reference sequence).

The chain combines TRBV19 with TRBJ2-7; D unresolved. The CDR3 is 14 residues long. The germline V and J ends were trimmed by 3 bases and 1 base, with 10 bases remaining between them. The V gene's germline CDR1 is LNHDA and CDR2 SQIVND (reference sequence). The CDR3 reads CASSIDDGSYEQYF. The CDR3 DNA is TGTGCCAGTAGTATTGATGACGGTTCCTACGAGCAGTACTTC.

This CDR3 reads CASSDPPVDWTYPRGGELFF. CDR3 DNA sequence: TGTGCCAGCAGTGACCCCCCTGTTGACTGGACCTATCCCCGGGGCGGGGAACTGTTTTTT. V gene TRBV2 combines with J gene TRBJ1-4; weak D call: TRBD1 (5 bases). The ends were cut back, 3 bases at V and 12 bases at J, with 35 bases in the middle. The CDR3 is 20 amino acids. The germline V gene encodes CDR1 SNHLY and CDR2 FYNNEI.

As regards this clone: The sample has other DNA sequences that encode this CDR3 too. The chain links TRBV6-5 to TRBJ1-3; TRBD1 aligns across 9 bases. The CDR3 spans 16 residues. Germline lookup yields CDR1 MNHEY and CDR2 SVGAGI. With 0 bases clipped from V and 3 bases from J, the junction kept 3 bases outside the gene matches. The CDR3, as DNA: TGTGCCAGCAGTTACTCGGGGACAGGGTTTGGAAACACCATATATTTT. Protein: CASSYSGTGFGNTIYF.

This clone was counted once. The V gene is TRBV9, the J gene TRBJ2-7; perhaps TRBD2 as D (6 bases). The CDR3 spans 16 residues. Per germline, CDR1 SGDLS and CDR2 YYNGEE. V lost 0 bases and J 7 bases, leaving 20 bases between the germline ends. CDR3 loop: CASSVAAGTRGDEQYF. The CDR3 DNA is TGTGCCAGCAGCGTAGCCGCCGGGACTCGGGGTGATGAGCAGTACTTC.

The chain couples TRBV5-4 to TRBJ1-2; 8 bases match TRBD1. Germline lookup yields CDR1 SGHNT and CDR2 YYREEE (reference sequence). V lost 4 bases and J lost 6; bases outside the gene matches: 8. The CDR3 length is 14 residues. The CDR3 region is CASSTWTGQDGYTF. The CDR3, as DNA: TGTGCCAGCAGCACTTGGACAGGGCAGGATGGCTACACCTTC.